Listed here is a single TCR beta chain. Its antigen is currently unknown. In the PCR, 60 Vbeta and 13 Jbeta primers were used. Only in-frame clones appear in the TCRdb table, and some are missing; sequencing was by immunoSEQ multiplex PCR. The sample records about 190,000 clones, 81% being singletons. Trimming at V came to 0 bases and at J to 5 bases, leaving 3 bases not matched to a gene. CDR3 size: 15 residues. Per the germline V gene, CDR1 is SGHTA and CDR2 is FQGNSA. The entry originates in a study of cytomegalovirus exposure and HLA in healthy donors. Regarding the study as a whole: Most TCR beta V segments were productive about 87% or about 30% of the time in an earlier analysis. Researchers counted over 150 TCR beta chains as cytomegalovirus-associated.

The V call is TRBV7-2, the J call TRBJ2-5; 10 bases agree with TRBD1. Material for sequencing was PBMCs. The clonotype originates from a man aged 40-50 years in good health and CMV-seropositive. CDR3 in DNA: TGTGCCAGCAGCTTAGCGGACAGGGGGTTTGAGACCCAGTACTTC. Amino acid sequence: CASSLADRGFETQYF.